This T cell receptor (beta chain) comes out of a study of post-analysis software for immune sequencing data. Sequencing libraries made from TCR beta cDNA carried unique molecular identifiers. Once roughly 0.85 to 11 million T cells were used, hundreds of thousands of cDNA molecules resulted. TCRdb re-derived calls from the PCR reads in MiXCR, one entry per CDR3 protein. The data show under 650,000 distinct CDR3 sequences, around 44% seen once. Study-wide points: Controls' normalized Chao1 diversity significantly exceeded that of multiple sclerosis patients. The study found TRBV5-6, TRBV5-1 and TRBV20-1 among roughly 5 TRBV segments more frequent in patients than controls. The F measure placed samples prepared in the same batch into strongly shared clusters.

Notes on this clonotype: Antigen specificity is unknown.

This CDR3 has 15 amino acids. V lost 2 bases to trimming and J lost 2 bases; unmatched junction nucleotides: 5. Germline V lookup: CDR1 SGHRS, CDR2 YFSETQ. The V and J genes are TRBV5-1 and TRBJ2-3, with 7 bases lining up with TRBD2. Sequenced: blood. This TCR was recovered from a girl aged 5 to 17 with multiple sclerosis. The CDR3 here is CASSFQTSPTDTQYF. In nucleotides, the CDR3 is TGCGCCAGCAGCTTCCAGACTAGCCCCACAGATACGCAGTATTTT.